The source of this T cell receptor beta chain is a study of T-cell reconstitution after alpha-beta-depleted transplantation in children. The study's findings and limits: Reportedly, alpha-beta T cells present about two months post-transplant originated from several hundred expanded clones of graft origin.

The CDR3 loop spans 14 amino acids. The germline V gene has CDR1 SGHDN and CDR2 FVKESK. The V gene lost 3 bases and the J gene lost 4 bases, with 9 bases spanning the gap. Unique molecular identifiers were incorporated during preparation of the TCRbeta library. TCRdb redid the calling of the PCR reads with MiXCR, one entry per CDR3 protein. The sample yields approximately 400,000 distinct CDR3 sequences, 15% to 20% seen once. There are a few counts of this clonotype. Antigen: not known. This specimen consisted of PBMCs, mostly from graft donor cells, obtained 360 days after TCRalphabeta/CD19-depleted stem cell transplant. The clonotype was recovered from a boy under two years old who had a stem cell transplant for Wiskott-Aldrich syndrome, so the T cells may come from the graft donor. This chain joins TRBV14 and TRBJ2-2; a possible D gene is TRBD1 (6 bases). The CDR3 spells CASSHRGLTGELFF. Written as DNA, the CDR3 is TGTGCCAGCAGCCACAGGGGTCTCACCGGGGAGCTGTTTTTT. Filled out from reference TRBV14 and TRBJ2-2, the complete variable domain reads EAGVTQFPSHSVIEKGQTVTLRCDPISGHDNLYWYRRVMGKEIKFLLHFVKESKQDESGMPNNRFLAERTGGTYSTLKVQPAELEDSGVYFCASSHRGLTGELFFGEGSRLTVL.